The 25 T cell receptor beta chains below all came from one sample that was sequenced in a study of T-cell reconstitution after alpha-beta-depleted transplantation in children. Unique molecular identifiers were built into the TCRbeta library. A single record per CDR3 protein comes from TCRdb applying MiXCR to the PCR reads. Of approximately 650,000 distinct CDR3 sequences in the sample, roughly 14% were seen once. The sequences come from PBMCs, collected before TCRalphabeta/CD19-depleted stem cell transplant. The receptors stem from a girl aged 2 to 9 with congenital amegakaryocytic thrombocytopenia, due to receive a stem cell transplant.

This clonotype has ten or more counts. This chain connects TRBV29-1 to TRBJ1-1; D possibly corresponds to TRBD1 (6 bases). Per the germline V gene, CDR1 is SQVTM and CDR2 is ANQGSEA. V lost 2 bases to trimming and J lost 4 bases, with 14 bases between them. The CDR3 is 14 amino acids. Here the CDR3 DNA reads TGCAGCGTTGAAAAAAGGGACATTAGCACTGAAGCTTTCTTT. Residues: CSVEKRDISTEAFF.

This clonotype occurred many times. The V gene is TRBV5-6, the J gene TRBJ1-1; D unclear. The V gene's germline CDR1 is SGHDT and CDR2 YYEEEE. Trimming took 2 bases from V and 1 from J, leaving 9 bases between them. The CDR3 runs 14 residues. The CDR3 sequence: CASSLVHENTEAFF. Written as DNA, the CDR3 is TGTGCCAGCAGCTTAGTTCATGAGAACACTGAAGCTTTCTTT.

This clonotype was found many times. The V gene is TRBV29-1, the J gene TRBJ2-7, with a weak D call TRBD2 (5 bases). The CDR3 is 12 residues long. Germline-derived CDR1 and CDR2 are SQVTM and ANQGSEA. V was cut by 5 bases and J by 5 bases, with 13 bases left in between. The CDR3 DNA is TGCAGCGTTTGCCCGGGGTCCCACGAGCAGTACTTC. Amino acids: CSVCPGSHEQYF.

In this sample, this clonotype turned up a few times. The gene calls are TRBV7-9 and TRBJ1-1; D unclear. Germline CDR1 reads SEHNR; CDR2 reads FQNEAQ (reference sequence). This CDR3 is 14 amino acids long. Trimming pared 5 bases from V and 3 bases from J, leaving 13 bases between. The chain's CDR3 is CASSRAGVDTEAFF. In nucleotides, the CDR3 is TGTGCCAGCAGCAGGGCCGGGGTGGACACTGAAGCTTTCTTT. The full variable domain, in which reference TRBV7-9 and TRBJ1-1 provide the parts outside the CDR3, is DTGVSQNPRHKITKRGQNVTFRCDPISEHNRLYWYRQTLGQGPEFLTYFQNEAQLEKSRLLSDRFSAERPKGSFSTLEIQRTEQGDSAMYLCASSRAGVDTEAFFGQGTRLTVV.

This chain uses TRBV3-1 with TRBJ1-5, with 8 bases identical to TRBD1. Germline CDR1 and CDR2: LGHDT and YNNKEL (reference sequence). The CDR3 runs 14 residues. Trimming removed 4 bases from V and 7 bases from J; junction bases left unmatched: 6. The CDR3, as DNA: TGTGCCAGCAGCCTCGGACAGGGATGGCAGCCCCAGCATTTT. This sequence encodes CASSLGQGWQPQHF.

This clonotype came up a few times. The V and J genes are TRBV11-1 and TRBJ2-1; 11 nucleotides line up with TRBD2. Germline V CDR1 and CDR2: SGHAT, FQDESV (reference sequence). Losses at the gene ends were 2 bases for V and 2 bases for J; bases not matched to a gene: 11. The CDR3 extends over 19 amino acids. CDR3 bases: TGTGCCAGCAGCTTAAAGAAATTTTTGACTAGCGGGACCTACAATGAGCAGTTCTTC. Translating it yields CASSLKKFLTSGTYNEQFF.

The sample holds many counts of this clonotype. The chain carries TRBV6-1 and TRBJ2-1; 11 bases match TRBD2. Germline V gives CDR1 MNHNS, CDR2 SASEGT. The CDR3 sequence is 15 residues long. Trimming cost V 6 bases and J 2 bases; bases outside gene matches: 3. This chain's CDR3 is CASSQTSGAYNEQFF. CDR3 nucleotides: TGTGCCAGCAGCCAGACTAGCGGGGCCTACAATGAGCAGTTCTTC.

The J gene is TRBJ2-1, the V gene TRBV11-2, with 10 bases lining up with TRBD2. Unmatched junction bases numbered 18, after V lost 2 bases and J lost 8 bases. The CDR3 has 19 amino acids. CDR1 is SGHAT, CDR2 FQNNGV, per germline. The CDR3 spells CASSLTPPLLAGSGDEQFF. In nucleotides, the CDR3 is TGTGCCAGCAGCTTAACCCCTCCCCTACTAGCGGGATCTGGAGATGAGCAGTTCTTC.

In its sample, this clonotype was seen many times. The gene calls are TRBV29-1 and TRBJ2-5, with 7 bases fitting TRBD2. The CDR3 is 16 residues long. CDR1 SQVTM and CDR2 ANQGSEA come from the germline V gene. Trimming removed 7 bases from V and 1 base from J; junction bases left unmatched: 15. In DNA, the CDR3 is TGCAGCGGGAATACAAGGGGACTACTGTCCCAAGAGACCCAGTACTTC. Residues: CSGNTRGLLSQETQYF.

As regards this clonotype: One junction end does not reproduce the germline sequence, and a read error may be involved. The CDR3 sequence is CCARARTGAGVGNEQFF. In nucleotides, the CDR3 is TGCTGTGCTAGAGCCCGTACAGGAGCGGGAGTGGGGAATGAGCAGTTCTTC. This chain connects TRBV20-1 to TRBJ2-1, with TRBD2 matching over 8 bases. Germline V gene sequence: CDR1 DFQATT, CDR2 SNEGSKA (reference sequence). The CDR3 has 17 amino acids.

Only a few counts were recorded for this clonotype. The gene calls are TRBV15 and TRBJ2-7; D perhaps matches TRBD2 (5 bases). Germline V gene data show CDR1 as LNHNV and CDR2 as YYDKDF (reference sequence). This CDR3 region has 14 residues. V lost 6 bases, J lost 3 bases, and 15 bases lay in between. The CDR3 spells CATSRDPGIYEQYF. CDR3 coding DNA: TGTGCCACCAGTCGGGATCCCGGGATCTACGAGCAGTACTTC.

V and J are TRBV2 and TRBJ1-6; 8 nucleotides match TRBD1. Germline CDR1 and CDR2: SNHLY and FYNNEI. J was trimmed by 6 bases and V by 11 bases; bases with no gene match: 9. The CDR3 spans 14 residues. This chain's CDR3 is CAGETGDVNSPLHF. The CDR3 nucleotides read TGTGCCGGAGAGACAGGGGACGTTAATTCACCCCTCCACTTT.

V usage is TRBV7-9 and J usage is TRBJ1-2, with D possibly being TRBD1 (5 bases). The CDR3 extends over 12 amino acids. Trimming shortened V by 3 bases and J by 11 bases, and 13 bases separated the two germline ends. Germline CDR1 SEHNR, CDR2 FQNEAQ (reference sequence). CDR3: CASSFDSRQYTF. DNA for the CDR3: TGTGCCAGCAGCTTTGACTCGAGACAGTACACCTTC.

This clonotype was recorded a few times. V is TRBV7-8 and J is TRBJ2-4; 7 bases match TRBD2. V shed 0 bases and J 7 bases; nucleotides not matched to a gene: 9. CDR3 length equals 16 residues. Germline V gene data show CDR1 as SGHVS and CDR2 as FQNEAQ. The CDR3 region is CASSLASSQAGNIQYF. CDR3 nucleotides: TGTGCCAGCAGCTTAGCGTCTAGCCAAGCGGGGAACATTCAGTACTTC.

J is TRBJ2-1 and V is TRBV7-3; TRBD1 agrees at 7 bases. Losses at the gene ends were 1 base for V and 4 bases for J; bases not matched to a gene: 13. There are 18 residues in the CDR3. Germline CDR1 is SGHTA and CDR2 is FQGTGA. The CDR3 is CASSLKGQKSAGYNEQFF. CDR3 DNA sequence: TGTGCCAGCAGCTTAAAGGGACAGAAAAGCGCGGGTTACAATGAGCAGTTCTTC.

At least ten counts were recorded for this clonotype. The chain has TRBV10-3 and TRBJ2-2, with a possible D match to TRBD2 (6 bases). The CDR3 totals 16 residues. The V end lost 4 bases, the J end lost 3 bases, and 15 bases lay between the germline ends. Germline values: CDR1 ENHRY, CDR2 SYGVKD. This CDR3 reads CAISGRTSRDTGELFF. In nucleotides, the CDR3 is TGTGCCATCAGTGGGCGTACTAGCCGGGACACCGGGGAGCTGTTTTTT.

The CDR3 DNA reads as TGTGCCAGCAGCTTAGGGCACAGGGGGCTTCAAGAGACCCAGTACTTC. Translating it yields CASSLGHRGLQETQYF. The chain recombines TRBV7-6 with TRBJ2-5; the match to TRBD1 covers 9 bases. The J segment lost 2 bases and the V segment lost 1 base, leaving 5 bases of the junction unmatched. This CDR3 region has 16 residues. Germline V gene lookup returns CDR1 SGHVS and CDR2 FNYEAQ. Full variable domain (remainder filled in from reference TRBV7-6 and TRBJ2-5): GAGVSQSPRYKVTKRGQDVALRCDPISGHVSLYWYRQALGQGPEFLTYFNYEAQQDKSGLPNDRFSAERPEGSISTLTIQRTEQRDSAMYRCASSLGHRGLQETQYFGPGTRLLVL.

Details on this clonotype: A much larger clone differs from this one at a single base, so this may be a read error. The rearrangement links TRBV12-3 or TRBV12-4 to TRBJ2-3, with D perhaps TRBD1 (7 bases). The CDR3 has 19 amino acids. The V gene lost 8 bases and the J gene lost 0 bases, with 27 bases spanning the gap. The CDR3 here is CASSSLGGIGLTSTDTQYF. CDR3 nucleotide sequence: TGTGCCAGCTCCTCGTTAGGGGGCATTGGACTAACTAGCACAGATACGCAGTATTTT.

This clonotype has ten or more counts. The J gene is TRBJ2-3, the V gene TRBV20-1, with D possibly matching TRBD1 (5 bases). CDR1 DFQATT and CDR2 SNEGSKA come from the germline V gene (reference sequence). CDR3 length equals 13 residues. V was cut by 3 bases and J by 3 bases, with 10 bases left in between. DNA for the CDR3: TGCAGTGCTAGTGACAGAATTACAGATACGCAGTATTTT. It specifies CSASDRITDTQYF.

The table lists this clonotype with a count of one. V is TRBV2 and J is TRBJ2-2; TRBD1 matches 8 bases. The germline CDR1 and CDR2 sequences are SNHLY and FYNNEI. The CDR3 extends over 13 amino acids. With V trimmed by 9 bases and J by 5 bases, 5 bases remained unmatched. CDR3 region: CARRTGITGELFF. CDR3 coding DNA: TGTGCCAGGCGGACAGGGATAACCGGGGAGCTGTTTTTT.

This clonotype was seen ten or more times. V usage is TRBV5-1 and J usage is TRBJ2-7; D uncertain. The CDR3 is 14 amino acids. V was clipped by 0 bases and J by 3 bases, with 10 bases between them. Germline CDR1 and CDR2: SGHRS and YFSETQ. The CDR3 sequence: CASSLVSGSYEQYF. The CDR3 nucleotides are TGCGCCAGCAGCTTGGTTTCAGGAAGCTACGAGCAGTACTTC.

The rearrangement links TRBV5-1 to TRBJ2-5; D uncertain. The CDR3 loop spans 13 amino acids. Trimming took 5 bases from V and 5 from J, leaving 13 bases between them. Germline CDR1 is SGHRS and CDR2 is YFSETQ. The CDR3 sequence is CASRWKVVETQYF. DNA of the CDR3: TGCGCCAGCAGGTGGAAGGTAGTGGAGACCCAGTACTTC.

This clonotype came up a few times. This rearrangement joins TRBV4-2 to TRBJ2-7; 14 nucleotides align to TRBD2. The CDR3 is 19 amino acids. Germline CDR1 LGHNA, CDR2 YNFKEQ. V lost 4 bases to trimming and J lost 5 bases; unmatched junction nucleotides: 16. CDR3 protein: CASSPNPGLAGVIFDEQYF. The CDR3 DNA reads as TGTGCCAGCAGCCCGAACCCGGGACTAGCGGGAGTGATTTTCGACGAGCAGTACTTC.

This clonotype was recorded many times. V gene TRBV29-1 combines with J gene TRBJ1-1; D is unresolved. V lost 4 bases and J 2 bases, leaving 29 bases between the germline ends. CDR1 and CDR2 (germline): SQVTM, ANQGSEA. This CDR3 is built from 19 residues. CDR3 nucleotides: TGCAGCGTTGTCGGTTCCCCAAGGATGAGACGGGCCCGAAACACTGAAGCTTTCTTT. It translates to CSVVGSPRMRRARNTEAFF.

This clonotype showed up just a few times. The rearrangement uses TRBV20-1 and TRBJ2-7; 10 bases agree with TRBD1. J gave up 2 bases and V 2 bases, and 6 bases lay outside the gene matches. Germline values: CDR1 DFQATT, CDR2 SNEGSKA (reference sequence). The length of the CDR3 is 15 residues. The CDR3 coding sequence is TGCAGTGCTAGACTACCGGGACAGGGGCCCTACGAGCAGTACTTC. The encoded protein is CSARLPGQGPYEQYF.